The rows below give T cell receptor beta chains drawn from one sample of a study of cytomegalovirus exposure and HLA in healthy donors. Assay used: immunoSEQ multiplex PCR; TCRdb lists only in-frame clones, some missing. This sample has 70,000 to 95,000 clones, with roughly 80% found just once. The sample consisted of PBMCs. The receptors were gathered from a human donor in good health. CDR3s include the opening cysteine and the closing phenylalanine or tryptophan. The D gene is left open where the match is weak. Expanded clones are given a class, and other clones once, few, many or no size at all.

V: TRBV4-1; size: few; J: TRBJ1-1; D: TRBD1; CDR3: CASSQGQGSSGEAFF; DNA: TGCGCCAGCAGCCAAGGACAGGGGTCCTCTGGGGAAGCTTTCTTT
V: TRBV6-5; size: .; J: TRBJ2-5; D: .; CDR3: CASSYQTAQETQYF; DNA: TGTGCCAGCAGTTACCAGACAGCTCAAGAGACCCAGTACTTC
V: TRBV29-1; size: .; J: TRBJ1-4; D: .; CDR3: CSVPGGSEKLFF; DNA: TGCAGCGTTCCCGGTGGGAGTGAAAAACTGTTTTTT
V: TRBV29-1; size: .; J: TRBJ1-2; D: .; CDR3: CSVVRQVGYTF; DNA: TGCAGCGTTGTTAGACAGGTTGGCTACACCTTC
V: TRBV9; size: .; J: TRBJ2-5; D: .; CDR3: CASSVGLKETQYF; DNA: TGTGCCAGCAGCGTAGGGCTGAAAGAGACCCAGTACTTC
V: TRBV7-2; size: few; J: TRBJ2-7; D: .; CDR3: CASSLVPGIAYEQYF; DNA: TGTGCCAGCAGCTTAGTCCCAGGGATTGCCTACGAGCAGTACTTC
V: TRBV5-1; size: .; J: TRBJ1-2; D: TRBD1; CDR3: CASSEPTGDATF; DNA: TGCGCCAGCAGCGAACCAACAGGGGACGCCACCTTC
V: TRBV7-2; size: .; J: TRBJ2-1; D: TRBD2; CDR3: CASSRPSGLYNEQFF; DNA: TGTGCCAGCAGCCGTCCTAGCGGTCTATACAATGAGCAGTTCTTC
V: TRBV5-6; size: medium-sized; J: TRBJ2-1; D: TRBD1; CDR3: CASSKGTGNAYNEQFF; DNA: TGTGCCAGCAGCAAGGGGACAGGGAATGCCTACAATGAGCAGTTCTTC
V: TRBV7-2; size: many; J: TRBJ2-2; D: TRBD2; CDR3: CASSSPGSGTNTGELFF; DNA: TGTGCCAGCAGCTCGCCGGGGAGCGGGACGAACACCGGGGAGCTGTTTTTT
V: TRBV7-9; size: .; J: TRBJ1-1; D: .; CDR3: CASSLSAGGGAEAFF; DNA: TGTGCCAGCAGCTTAAGCGCGGGGGGAGGCGCTGAAGCTTTCTTT
V: TRBV19; size: .; J: TRBJ1-2; D: TRBD1; CDR3: CASSTRLTGGGPYGYTF; DNA: TGTGCCAGTAGTACGAGACTGACAGGGGGCGGCCCCTATGGCTACACCTTC
V: TRBV7-2; size: .; J: TRBJ2-2; D: .; CDR3: CASSFSKGGTGELFF; DNA: TGTGCCAGCAGCTTTAGTAAAGGCGGCACCGGGGAGCTGTTTTTT
V: TRBV9; size: .; J: TRBJ2-3; D: TRBD1; CDR3: CASSSGTATSTDTQYF; DNA: TGTGCCAGCAGCTCCGGGACAGCCACTTCCACAGATACGCAGTATTTT
V: TRBV7-9; size: .; J: TRBJ2-5; D: .; CDR3: CSSSQQQETQYF; DNA: TGTTCCAGCAGCCAACAGCAAGAGACCCAGTACTTC
V: TRBV28; size: many; J: TRBJ1-4; D: .; CDR3: CASTGQRGKLFF; DNA: TGTGCCAGCACTGGCCAACGCGGAAAACTGTTTTTT
V: TRBV4-3; size: few; J: TRBJ2-7; D: TRBD2; CDR3: CASSPGVASGTYEQYF; DNA: TGCGCCAGCAGTCCTGGCGTGGCTAGCGGAACCTACGAGCAGTACTTC
V: TRBV7-6; size: once; J: TRBJ2-2; D: .; CDR3: CASSLGSGNTGELFF; DNA: TGTGCCAGCAGCTTGGGTAGCGGGAACACCGGGGAGCTGTTTTTT
V: TRBV13; size: .; J: TRBJ1-6; D: .; CDR3: CASSLGLDSYNSPLHF; DNA: TGTGCCAGCAGCTTAGGCCTGGACAGTTATAATTCACCCCTCCACTTT
V: TRBV5-8; size: .; J: TRBJ1-5; D: .; CDR3: CASSLVLSNQPQHF; DNA: TGTGCCAGCAGCTTGGTTCTTAGCAATCAGCCCCAGCATTTT
V: TRBV11-3; size: .; J: TRBJ2-5; D: .; CDR3: CASSLDEGTQYF; DNA: TGTGCCAGCAGCTTAGACGAGGGGACCCAGTACTTC
V: TRBV5-8; size: once; J: TRBJ2-5; D: TRBD1; CDR3: CASSFTRTGNQETQYF; DNA: TGTGCCAGCAGCTTCACCCGGACAGGGAACCAAGAGACCCAGTACTTC
V: TRBV2; size: .; J: TRBJ1-5; D: TRBD1; CDR3: CASRPDRASNQPQHF; DNA: TGTGCCAGCAGACCGGACAGGGCCAGCAATCAGCCCCAGCATTTT
V: TRBV2; size: .; J: TRBJ2-5; D: .; CDR3: CASSMGARETQYF; DNA: TGTGCCAGCAGTATGGGGGCGCGGGAGACCCAGTACTTC
V: TRBV10-3; size: .; J: TRBJ2-6; D: .; CDR3: CAISSARDLRPSGANVLTF; DNA: TGTGCCATCAGTTCGGCCCGGGACTTAAGACCATCTGGGGCCAACGTCCTGACTTTC
V: TRBV6-5; size: few; J: TRBJ1-1; D: TRBD1; CDR3: CASSYSRQGPEAFF; DNA: TGTGCCAGCAGTTACTCGAGACAGGGGCCTGAAGCTTTCTTT
V: TRBV6-5; size: once; J: TRBJ2-1; D: .; CDR3: CASSYRGTYNEQFF; DNA: TGTGCCAGCAGTTACAGGGGAACCTACAATGAGCAGTTCTTC
V: TRBV19; size: .; J: TRBJ2-3; D: TRBD2; CDR3: CASSGLAGNTDTQYF; DNA: TGTGCCAGTAGTGGACTAGCGGGGAACACAGATACGCAGTATTTT
V: TRBV7-2; size: few; J: TRBJ1-5; D: .; CDR3: CASSLGGQGGQPQHF; DNA: TGTGCCAGCAGCTTAGGAGGTCAGGGAGGTCAGCCCCAGCATTTT
V: TRBV2; size: .; J: TRBJ2-5; D: .; CDR3: CASSGLAWETQYF; DNA: TGTGCCAGCAGTGGTCTAGCGTGGGAGACCCAGTACTTC
V: TRBV9; size: .; J: TRBJ2-7; D: .; CDR3: CASSVVAEAYEQYF; DNA: TGTGCCAGCAGCGTAGTGGCAGAAGCCTACGAGCAGTACTTC
V: TRBV2; size: .; J: TRBJ1-1; D: TRBD1; CDR3: CASSAVGTGSGTEAFF; DNA: TGTGCCAGCAGTGCAGTGGGGACAGGGAGCGGGACTGAAGCTTTCTTT
V: TRBV6-4; size: .; J: TRBJ1-1; D: .; CDR3: CANWGCDRNTEAFF; DNA: TGTGCCAACTGGGGCTGCGACAGAAACACTGAAGCTTTCTTT
V: TRBV18; size: .; J: TRBJ2-7; D: .; CDR3: CASSPEAANEQYF; DNA: TGTGCCAGCTCACCTGAGGCTGCCAACGAGCAGTACTTC
V: TRBV5-1; size: .; J: TRBJ1-6; D: .; CDR3: CASSREGRDSPLHF; DNA: TGCGCCAGCAGCAGGGAGGGTAGGGATTCACCCCTCCACTTT